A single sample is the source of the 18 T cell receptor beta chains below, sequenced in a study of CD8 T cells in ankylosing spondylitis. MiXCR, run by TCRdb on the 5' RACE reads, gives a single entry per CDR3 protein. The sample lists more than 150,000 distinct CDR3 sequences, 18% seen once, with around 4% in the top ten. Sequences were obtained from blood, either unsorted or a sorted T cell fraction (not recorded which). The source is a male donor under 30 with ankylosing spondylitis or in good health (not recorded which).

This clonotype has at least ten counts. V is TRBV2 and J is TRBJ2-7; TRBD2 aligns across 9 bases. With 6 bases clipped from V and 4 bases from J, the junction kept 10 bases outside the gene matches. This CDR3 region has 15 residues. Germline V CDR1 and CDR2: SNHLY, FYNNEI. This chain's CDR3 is CASSQGTSSRYEQYF. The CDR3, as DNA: TGTGCCAGCAGCCAAGGGACTAGCAGCCGGTACGAGCAGTACTTC.

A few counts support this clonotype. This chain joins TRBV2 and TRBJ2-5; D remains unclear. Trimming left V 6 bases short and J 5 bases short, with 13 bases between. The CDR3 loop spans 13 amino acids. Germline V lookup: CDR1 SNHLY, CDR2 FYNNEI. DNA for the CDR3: TGTGCCAGCAGGGTTGAGATCTCTGAGACCCAGTACTTC. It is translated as CASRVEISETQYF.

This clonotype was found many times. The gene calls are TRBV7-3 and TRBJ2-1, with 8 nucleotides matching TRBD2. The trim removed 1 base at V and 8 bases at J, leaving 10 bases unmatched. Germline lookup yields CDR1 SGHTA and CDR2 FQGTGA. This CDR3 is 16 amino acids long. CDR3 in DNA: TGTGCCAGCAGCTTAAGTCCGGGAGGGCCCTCACATGAGCAGTTCTTC. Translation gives CASSLSPGGPSHEQFF.

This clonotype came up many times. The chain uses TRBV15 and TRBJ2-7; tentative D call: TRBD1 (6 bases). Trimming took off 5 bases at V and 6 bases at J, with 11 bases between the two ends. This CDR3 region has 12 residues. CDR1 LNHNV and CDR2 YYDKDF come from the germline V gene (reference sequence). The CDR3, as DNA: TGTGCCACCAGCGCTAGGACAGCCGAGCAGTACTTC. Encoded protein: CATSARTAEQYF.

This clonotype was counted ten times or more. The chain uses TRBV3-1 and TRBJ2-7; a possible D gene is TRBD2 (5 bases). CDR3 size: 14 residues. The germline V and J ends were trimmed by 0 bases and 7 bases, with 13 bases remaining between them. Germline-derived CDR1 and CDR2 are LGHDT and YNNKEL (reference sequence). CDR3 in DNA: TGTGCCAGCAGCCAAGACGTTCGGGGAGTAGAGCAGTACGTC. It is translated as CASSQDVRGVEQYV.

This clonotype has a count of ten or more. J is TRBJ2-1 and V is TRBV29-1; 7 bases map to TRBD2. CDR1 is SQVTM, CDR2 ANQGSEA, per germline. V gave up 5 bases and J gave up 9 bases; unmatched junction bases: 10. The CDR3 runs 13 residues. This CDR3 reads CSVITTSFSEQFF. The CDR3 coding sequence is TGCAGCGTTATAACGACTAGCTTCAGTGAGCAGTTCTTC.

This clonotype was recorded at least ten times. CDR3 residues: CASSLQLAGGNTGELFF. The DNA of the CDR3 is TGTGCCAGCAGCTTACAACTAGCGGGAGGCAACACCGGGGAGCTGTTTTTT. This chain uses TRBV7-9 with TRBJ2-2; 12 bases agree with TRBD2. Germline V gives CDR1 SEHNR, CDR2 FQNEAQ (reference sequence). V gave up 2 bases and J gave up 2 bases; unmatched junction bases: 3. The CDR3 runs to 17 residues.

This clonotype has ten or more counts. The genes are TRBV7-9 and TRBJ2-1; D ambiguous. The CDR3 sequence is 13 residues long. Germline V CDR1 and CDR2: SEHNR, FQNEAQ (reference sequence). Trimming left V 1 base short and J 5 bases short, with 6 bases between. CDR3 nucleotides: TGTGCCAGCAGCTTAGGATTCCACAATGAGCAGTTCTTC. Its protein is CASSLGFHNEQFF.

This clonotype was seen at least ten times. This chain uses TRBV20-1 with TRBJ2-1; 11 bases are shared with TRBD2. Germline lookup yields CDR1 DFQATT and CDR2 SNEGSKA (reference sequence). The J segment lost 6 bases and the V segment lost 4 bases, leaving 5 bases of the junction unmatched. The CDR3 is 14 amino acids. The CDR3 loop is CSATLAGAGNEQFF. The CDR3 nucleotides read TGCAGTGCTACACTAGCGGGAGCGGGCAATGAGCAGTTCTTC.

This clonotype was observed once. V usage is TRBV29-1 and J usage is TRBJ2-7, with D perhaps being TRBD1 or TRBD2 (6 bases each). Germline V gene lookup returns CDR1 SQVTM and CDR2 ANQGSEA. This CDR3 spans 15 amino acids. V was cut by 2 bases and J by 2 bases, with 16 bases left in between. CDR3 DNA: TGCAGCGTTGAAAGGGGCTCCGGGGGCCCCTACGAGCAGTACTTC. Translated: CSVERGSGGPYEQYF.

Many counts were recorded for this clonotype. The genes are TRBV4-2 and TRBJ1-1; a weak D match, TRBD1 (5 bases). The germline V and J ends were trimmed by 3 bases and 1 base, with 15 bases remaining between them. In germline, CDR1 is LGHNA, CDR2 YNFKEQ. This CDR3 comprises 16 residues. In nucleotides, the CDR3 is TGTGCCAGCAGCCAGCCCCAAGGTGGGGGGAACACTGAAGCTTTCTTT. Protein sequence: CASSQPQGGGNTEAFF.

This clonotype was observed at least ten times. The CDR3 sequence: CASSYSNRPDPQGSSGYTF. The CDR3 DNA reads TGTGCCAGCAGTTACTCGAACCGGCCCGACCCACAGGGATCCAGTGGCTACACCTTC. J is TRBJ1-2 and V is TRBV6-5, with TRBD1 as a possible D gene (6 bases). From germline, CDR1 is MNHEY and CDR2 SVGAGI. This CDR3 is built from 19 residues. Trimming removed 0 bases at V and 7 bases at J, with 27 bases between.

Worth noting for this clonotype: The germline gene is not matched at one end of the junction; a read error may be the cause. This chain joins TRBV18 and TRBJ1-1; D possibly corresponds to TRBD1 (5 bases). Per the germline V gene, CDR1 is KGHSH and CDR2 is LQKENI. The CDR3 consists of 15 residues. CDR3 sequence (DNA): TGTGCCAGCTCACCACCGGGGGGGAGACTTACTGAAGCTTCCTTT. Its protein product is CASSPPGGRLTEASF.

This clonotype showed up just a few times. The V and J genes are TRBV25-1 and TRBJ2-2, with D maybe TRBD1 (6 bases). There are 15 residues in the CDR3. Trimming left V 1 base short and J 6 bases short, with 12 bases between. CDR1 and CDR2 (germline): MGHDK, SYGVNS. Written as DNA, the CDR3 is TGTGCCAGCAGTGAATGGGACATAGAGGCCGGGGAGCTGTTTTTT. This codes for CASSEWDIEAGELFF.

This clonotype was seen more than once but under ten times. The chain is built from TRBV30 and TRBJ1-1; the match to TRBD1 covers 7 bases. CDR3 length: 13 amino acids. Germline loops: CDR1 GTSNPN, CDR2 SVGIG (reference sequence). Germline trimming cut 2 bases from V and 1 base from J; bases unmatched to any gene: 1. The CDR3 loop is CAWSRTGNTEAFF. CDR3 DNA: TGTGCCTGGAGTCGGACAGGGAACACTGAAGCTTTCTTT.

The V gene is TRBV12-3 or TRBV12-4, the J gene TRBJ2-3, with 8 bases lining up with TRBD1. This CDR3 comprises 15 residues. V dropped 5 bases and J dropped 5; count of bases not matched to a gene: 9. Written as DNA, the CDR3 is TGTGCCAGCAGTCACAGGGGGACCCCGGGAGATACGCAGTATTTT. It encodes CASSHRGTPGDTQYF.

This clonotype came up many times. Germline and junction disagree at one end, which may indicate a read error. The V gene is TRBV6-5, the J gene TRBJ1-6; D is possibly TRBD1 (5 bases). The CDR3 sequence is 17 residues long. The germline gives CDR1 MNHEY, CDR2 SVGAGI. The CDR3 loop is CASCYTLPDRRRSPLHF. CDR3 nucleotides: TGTGCCAGCTGTTACACCCTCCCCGACAGAAGGAGATCACCCCTCCACTTT.

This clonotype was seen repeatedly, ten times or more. The CDR3 DNA follows: TGTGCCAGCAGCCAGACAGGGAAGAGCACTGAAGCTTTCTTT. Translated, it gives CASSQTGKSTEAFF. The rearrangement joins TRBV7-3 to TRBJ1-1; the match to TRBD1 covers 7 bases. The V gene end was trimmed by 5 bases and the J gene end by 4 bases; junction bases not matched to a gene: 7. The CDR3 covers 14 residues. Germline V lookup: CDR1 SGHTA, CDR2 FQGTGA.